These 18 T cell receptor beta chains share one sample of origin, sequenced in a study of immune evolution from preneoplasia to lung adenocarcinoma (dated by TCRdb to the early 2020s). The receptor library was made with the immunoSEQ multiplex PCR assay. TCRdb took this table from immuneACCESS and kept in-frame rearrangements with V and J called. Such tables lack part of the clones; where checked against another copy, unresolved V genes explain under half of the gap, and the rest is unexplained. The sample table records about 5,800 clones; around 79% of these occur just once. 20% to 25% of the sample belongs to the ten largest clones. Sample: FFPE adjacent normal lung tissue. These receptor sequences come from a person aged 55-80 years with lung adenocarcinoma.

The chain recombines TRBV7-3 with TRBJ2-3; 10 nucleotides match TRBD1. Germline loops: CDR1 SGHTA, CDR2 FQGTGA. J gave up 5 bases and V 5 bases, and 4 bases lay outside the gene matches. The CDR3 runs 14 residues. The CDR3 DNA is TGTGCCAGCAGCCCGACAGGGGGCGGAGATACGCAGTATTTT. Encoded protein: CASSPTGGGDTQYF.

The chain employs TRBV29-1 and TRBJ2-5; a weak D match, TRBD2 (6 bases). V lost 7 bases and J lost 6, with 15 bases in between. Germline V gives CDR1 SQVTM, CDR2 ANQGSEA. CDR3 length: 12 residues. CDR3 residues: CSGSGSSKTQYF. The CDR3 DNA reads TGCAGCGGCTCCGGGAGTTCGAAGACCCAGTACTTC.

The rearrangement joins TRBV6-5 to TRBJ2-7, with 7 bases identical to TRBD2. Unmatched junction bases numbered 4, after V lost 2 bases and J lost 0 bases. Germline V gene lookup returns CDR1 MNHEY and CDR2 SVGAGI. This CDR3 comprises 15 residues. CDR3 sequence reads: CASSYVAGSSYEQYF. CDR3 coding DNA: TGTGCCAGCAGTTACGTAGCGGGCAGCTCCTACGAGCAGTACTTC.

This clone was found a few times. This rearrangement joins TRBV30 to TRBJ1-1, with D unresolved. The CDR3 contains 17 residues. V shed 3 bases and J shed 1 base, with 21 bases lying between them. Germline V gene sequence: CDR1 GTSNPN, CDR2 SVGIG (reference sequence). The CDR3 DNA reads TGTGCCTGGAGCCCAAGAAATTTCGGACGGAAGAACACTGAAGCTTTCTTT. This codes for CAWSPRNFGRKNTEAFF.

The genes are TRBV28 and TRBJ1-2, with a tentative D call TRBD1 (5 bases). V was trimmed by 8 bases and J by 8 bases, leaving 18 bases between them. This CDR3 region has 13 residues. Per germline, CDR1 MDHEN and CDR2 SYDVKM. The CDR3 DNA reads TGTGCCAGCCACCAGGAGGGGCTGTCCGGCTACACCTTC. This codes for CASHQEGLSGYTF.

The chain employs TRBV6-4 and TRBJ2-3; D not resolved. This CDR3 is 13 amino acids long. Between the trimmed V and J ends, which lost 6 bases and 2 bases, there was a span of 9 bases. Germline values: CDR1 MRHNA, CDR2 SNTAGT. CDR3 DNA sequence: TGTGCCAGCAGCTTAGGGATCACAGATACGCAGTATTTT. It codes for CASSLGITDTQYF.

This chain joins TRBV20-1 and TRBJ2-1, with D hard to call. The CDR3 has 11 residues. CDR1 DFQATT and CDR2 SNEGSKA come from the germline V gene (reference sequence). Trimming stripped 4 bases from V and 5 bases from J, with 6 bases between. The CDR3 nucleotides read TGCAGTGCTAAGAAGAACAATGAGCAGTTCTTC. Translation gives CSAKKNNEQFF.

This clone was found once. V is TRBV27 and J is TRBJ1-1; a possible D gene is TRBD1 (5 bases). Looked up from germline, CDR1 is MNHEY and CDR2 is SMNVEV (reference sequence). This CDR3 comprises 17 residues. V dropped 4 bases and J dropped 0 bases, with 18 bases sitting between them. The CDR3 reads CASSSGRTGVMNTEAFF. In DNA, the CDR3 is TGTGCCAGCAGTTCCGGCAGGACGGGGGTAATGAACACTGAAGCTTTCTTT.

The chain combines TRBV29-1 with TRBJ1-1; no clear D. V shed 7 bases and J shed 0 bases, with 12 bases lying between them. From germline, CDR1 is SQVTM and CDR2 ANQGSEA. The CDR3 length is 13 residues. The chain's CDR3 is CSATVSMNTEAFF. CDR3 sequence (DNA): TGCAGCGCCACCGTGTCGATGAACACTGAAGCTTTCTTT.

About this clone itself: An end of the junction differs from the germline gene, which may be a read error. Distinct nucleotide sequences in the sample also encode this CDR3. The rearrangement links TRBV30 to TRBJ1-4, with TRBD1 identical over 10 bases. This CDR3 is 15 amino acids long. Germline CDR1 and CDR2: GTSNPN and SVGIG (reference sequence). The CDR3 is CAWTKTGTGVEKLFF. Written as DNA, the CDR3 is TGTGCCTGGACCAAAACCGGGACAGGGGTTGAAAAATTGTTTTTT.

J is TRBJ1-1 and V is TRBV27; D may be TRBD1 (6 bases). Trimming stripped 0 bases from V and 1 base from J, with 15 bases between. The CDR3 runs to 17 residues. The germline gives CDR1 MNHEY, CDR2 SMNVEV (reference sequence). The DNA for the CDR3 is TGTGCCAGCAGTTTATCGTGGCCAGGGGTTGGGAACACTGAAGCTTTCTTT. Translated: CASSLSWPGVGNTEAFF.

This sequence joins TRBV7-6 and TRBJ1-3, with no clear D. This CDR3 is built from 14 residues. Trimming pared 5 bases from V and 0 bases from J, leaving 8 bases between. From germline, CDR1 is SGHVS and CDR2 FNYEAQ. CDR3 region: CASSQSYSGNTIYF. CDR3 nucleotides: TGTGCCAGCAGCCAATCTTACTCTGGAAACACCATATATTTT.

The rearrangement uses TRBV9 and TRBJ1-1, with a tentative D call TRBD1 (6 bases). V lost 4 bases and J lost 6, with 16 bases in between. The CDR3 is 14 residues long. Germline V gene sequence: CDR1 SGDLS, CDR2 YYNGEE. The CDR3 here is CASSPKGGGAEAFF. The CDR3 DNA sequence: TGTGCCAGCAGCCCAAAGGGTGGGGGCGCTGAAGCTTTCTTT.

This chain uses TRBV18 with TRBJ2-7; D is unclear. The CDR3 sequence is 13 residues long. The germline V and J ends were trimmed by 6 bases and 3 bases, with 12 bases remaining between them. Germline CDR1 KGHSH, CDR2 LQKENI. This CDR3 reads CASSEVALYEQYF. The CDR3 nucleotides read TGTGCCAGCTCCGAAGTCGCACTCTACGAGCAGTACTTC.

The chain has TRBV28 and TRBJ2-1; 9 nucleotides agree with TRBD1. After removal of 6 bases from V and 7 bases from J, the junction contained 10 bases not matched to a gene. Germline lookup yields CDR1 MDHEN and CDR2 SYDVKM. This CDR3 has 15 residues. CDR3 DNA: TGTGCCAGCAGCCCCGCCCCCGACAGGGGGAATGAGCAGTTCTTC. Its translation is CASSPAPDRGNEQFF. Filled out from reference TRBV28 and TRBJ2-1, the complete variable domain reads DVKVTQSSRYLVKRTGEKVFLECVQDMDHENMFWYRQDPGLGLRLIYFSYDVKMKEKGDIPEGYSVSREKKERFSLILESASTNQTSMYLCASSPAPDRGNEQFFGPGTRLTVL.

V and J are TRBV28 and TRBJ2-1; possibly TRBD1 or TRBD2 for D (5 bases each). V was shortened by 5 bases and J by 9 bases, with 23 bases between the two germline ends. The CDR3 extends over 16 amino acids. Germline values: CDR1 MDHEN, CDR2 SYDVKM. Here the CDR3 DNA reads TGTGCCAGCAGTGGGGGAGTCGGAATCTGGGAAAGTGAGCAGTTCTTC. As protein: CASSGGVGIWESEQFF.

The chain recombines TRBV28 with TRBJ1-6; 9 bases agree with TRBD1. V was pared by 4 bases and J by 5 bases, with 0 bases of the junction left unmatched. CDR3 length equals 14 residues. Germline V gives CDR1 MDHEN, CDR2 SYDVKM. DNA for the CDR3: TGTGCCAGCAGTTGGGACAGGGATAATTCACCCCTCCACTTT. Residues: CASSWDRDNSPLHF.

The CDR3: CASSSRDSSYNEQFF. CDR3 coding DNA: TGTGCCAGCAGCTCCCGGGACAGCTCCTACAATGAGCAGTTCTTC. The V call is TRBV5-5, the J call TRBJ2-1, with 7 nucleotides matching TRBD1. This CDR3 comprises 15 residues. V trimming: 3 bases; J trimming: 0 bases; junction bases outside the gene matches: 3. The germline V gene encodes CDR1 SGHKS and CDR2 YYEKEE (reference sequence).